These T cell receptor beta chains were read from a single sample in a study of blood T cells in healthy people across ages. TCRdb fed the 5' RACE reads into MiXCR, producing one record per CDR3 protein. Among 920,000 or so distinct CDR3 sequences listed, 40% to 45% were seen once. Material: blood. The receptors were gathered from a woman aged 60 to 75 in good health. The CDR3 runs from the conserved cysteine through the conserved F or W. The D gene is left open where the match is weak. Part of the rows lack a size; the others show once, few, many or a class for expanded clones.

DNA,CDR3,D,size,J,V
TGTGCCAGCAGTTACCGAAGTTTGGATGAGCAGTTCTTC,CASSYRSLDEQFF,-,-,TRBJ2-1,TRBV6-6
TGTGCCAGCAGCCAAGAAGCGGGACTAGCCGGAACCTACGAGCAGTACTTC,CASSQEAGLAGTYEQYF,TRBD2,few,TRBJ2-7,TRBV14
TGTGCCACCAGCAGGGACAGACCCTCTAACTATGGCTACACCTTC,CATSRDRPSNYGYTF,-,-,TRBJ1-2,TRBV15
TGTGCCAGCAGTGACTCAGTAGACTATGGCTACACCTTC,CASSDSVDYGYTF,-,few,TRBJ1-2,TRBV25-1
TGCAGCGTTGTTCGGGGAACCAACGAGCAGTACTTC,CSVVRGTNEQYF,-,many,TRBJ2-7,TRBV29-1
TGTGCCGGCAGTCCAACCGCGACCCTTTACGAGCAGTACTTC,CAGSPTATLYEQYF,-,-,TRBJ2-7,TRBV27
TGCGCCAGCAGCCAAGTTTCCGGTTTCGTTAATGAGCAGTTCTTC,CASSQVSGFVNEQFF,-,-,TRBJ2-1,TRBV4-1
TGCAGTGCTAGAGATTATGCGGGAGGGGGCAAAAACATTCAGTACTTC,CSARDYAGGGKNIQYF,TRBD2,few,TRBJ2-4,TRBV20-1
TGTGCCAGCAGTTCCCAGGGCCTAGTCACTGAAGCTTTCTTT,CASSSQGLVTEAFF,-,-,TRBJ1-1,TRBV12-3/TRBV12-4
TGTGCCAGCAGCTTAAGAGTTAACTGTGGCTACACCTTC,CASSLRVNCGYTF,-,-,TRBJ1-2,TRBV7-2
TGTGCCAGCAGTTTGGGCGGGAGGGGACTCCTGAGCTCCTACGAGCAGTACTTC,CASSLGGRGLLSSYEQYF,TRBD2,-,TRBJ2-7,TRBV27
TGCGCCAGCAGCCAAGAGCAGGGTCGCACTGAAGCTTTCTTT,CASSQEQGRTEAFF,-,-,TRBJ1-1,TRBV4-1
TGTGCCAGCAAGGGGAGGGCCCTGTTTTTT,CASKGRALFF,-,few,TRBJ1-4,TRBV2
TGTGCCTGGACTCCCCAGGGGATCTACGAGCAGTACTTC,CAWTPQGIYEQYF,-,-,TRBJ2-7,TRBV30
TGTGCCAGCAGCTCAGCTATTCGGACAGGGGTCCAAGAGACCCAGTACTTC,CASSSAIRTGVQETQYF,TRBD1,few,TRBJ2-5,TRBV11-1
TGTGCCAGCAGTTTAGCGCCGCAGGGTACGCAGTATTTT,CASSLAPQGTQYF,-,-,TRBJ2-3,TRBV12-3/TRBV12-4
TGCAGTGCTACGGGGCAATTAAGGGGGCGCCCAGAGACCCAGTACTTC,CSATGQLRGRPETQYF,TRBD1,-,TRBJ2-5,TRBV20-1
TGTGCCAGCAGCCCCCTAGCGGGAGGGGCGAACACCGGGGAGCTGTTTTTT,CASSPLAGGANTGELFF,TRBD2,-,TRBJ2-2,TRBV7-3
TGTGCCATTCCGGGACAGGGTTACGAGCAGTACTTC,CAIPGQGYEQYF,-,-,TRBJ2-7,TRBV21-1
TGTGCCAGCAGTGAGCTCCTGGGCTTGGCCAAAAACATTCAGTACTTC,CASSELLGLAKNIQYF,-,-,TRBJ2-4,TRBV6-1
TGTGCCAGCAGCTTGGGCCGGGCCCGTAGTAATGAGCAGTTCTTC,CASSLGRARSNEQFF,-,once,TRBJ2-1,TRBV7-9
TGTGCCAGCAGCCCCTTGGGGCCTACGCAGTATTTT,CASSPLGPTQYF,-,-,TRBJ2-3,TRBV7-9
TGTGCCAGCAGTCGCCCGAGCTCCTACGAGCAGTACTTC,CASSRPSSYEQYF,-,few,TRBJ2-7,TRBV27
TGCAGTGCTAGAAAGGGGCCCCGGTACAATGAGCAGTTCTTC,CSARKGPRYNEQFF,-,-,TRBJ2-1,TRBV20-1
TGTGCCATCAGGCCTGTCGAAAACGCCTACGAGCAGTACTTC,CAIRPVENAYEQYF,-,-,TRBJ2-7,TRBV10-3
TGTGCCAGCACCGGCGCGAACACCGGGGAGCTGTTTTTT,CASTGANTGELFF,-,-,TRBJ2-2,TRBV28
TGTGCCACCAGTGACCCGACAGGGGGCCCTCTAGCCAAAAACATTCAGTACTTC,CATSDPTGGPLAKNIQYF,TRBD1,-,TRBJ2-4,TRBV24-1
TGTGCCAGCAGCTTCCCTCCGGGGACTAGCGGAAGCTCCTACAATGAGCAGTTCTTC,CASSFPPGTSGSSYNEQFF,TRBD2,-,TRBJ2-1,TRBV7-6
TGTGCCAGCAGTCCCTTCCTAGCCGGATACAATGAGCAGTTCTTC,CASSPFLAGYNEQFF,-,-,TRBJ2-1,TRBV12-3/TRBV12-4
TGTGCCAGCAGCCAAGATAACAGGGGAAGGTATGGCTACACCTTC,CASSQDNRGRYGYTF,TRBD1,few,TRBJ1-2,TRBV3-1
TGCGCCAGCAGCTCCGGGACAGTTAAAAACATTCAGTACTTC,CASSSGTVKNIQYF,TRBD1,-,TRBJ2-4,TRBV5-1
TGCGCCAGCAGCCCGATAGCGGGAGTGGGGAATGAGCAGTTCTTC,CASSPIAGVGNEQFF,TRBD2,-,TRBJ2-1,TRBV4-1
TGTGCCTGGAGTGTCTACAGGGTCACCGAAGCTTTCTTT,CAWSVYRVTEAFF,-,-,TRBJ1-1,TRBV30
TGCAGCGTTGGCGAGGTACACGAGCAGTACTTC,CSVGEVHEQYF,-,-,TRBJ2-7,TRBV29-1
TGCAGTGCTAGAGTTCGTAGTGGCTACACCTTC,CSARVRSGYTF,-,-,TRBJ1-2,TRBV20-1
TGCAGCGTTGAAGCAAGCGGGGCACGCACAGATACGCAGTATTTT,CSVEASGARTDTQYF,TRBD2,-,TRBJ2-3,TRBV29-1
TGTGCCAGCAGCCAAGTTGCGGGAGAGAACTATGGCTACACCTTC,CASSQVAGENYGYTF,-,-,TRBJ1-2,TRBV14
TGTGCCAGCAGCGTAGAAGCGGATTGGGATGAGCAGTTCTTC,CASSVEADWDEQFF,-,-,TRBJ2-1,TRBV9
TGTGCCACCAGTGAAGGGGGTCCCTACAATGAGCAGTTCTTC,CATSEGGPYNEQFF,-,-,TRBJ2-1,TRBV24-1
TGTGCCAGCAGTTACTCACAGGGGGCTTATAGCAATCAGCCCCAGCATTTT,CASSYSQGAYSNQPQHF,TRBD1,few,TRBJ1-5,TRBV6-5
TGCGCCAGCAGCCAATACCGGGACGGGCCAAACAATGAGCAGTTCTTC,CASSQYRDGPNNEQFF,-,-,TRBJ2-1,TRBV4-1
TGTGCCAGCAGTTGGGGGGGGATCGAGACCCAGTACTTC,CASSWGGIETQYF,TRBD2,few,TRBJ2-5,TRBV6-5
TGTGCCAGCACCTCCCCATTTCGGGGCACAGATACGCAGTATTTT,CASTSPFRGTDTQYF,-,-,TRBJ2-3,TRBV28
TGTGCCAGCAGCACAGGCCGCTCCTACGAGCAGTACTTC,CASSTGRSYEQYF,-,few,TRBJ2-7,TRBV7-8
TGTGCCAGCAAGGGAGATACGCAGTATTTT,CASKGDTQYF,-,few,TRBJ2-3,TRBV7-8
TGTGCCAGCAGCTTAGGCAGGGTTAGTGAAAAACTGTTTTTT,CASSLGRVSEKLFF,-,-,TRBJ1-4,TRBV7-2
TGCGCCAGCAGCACTGGACGGGACCAAGAGACCCAGTACTTC,CASSTGRDQETQYF,-,many,TRBJ2-5,TRBV5-1
TGTGCCAGCAGTTTCGGCCTATCCCATGAGCAGTACTTC,CASSFGLSHEQYF,-,-,TRBJ2-7,TRBV12-3/TRBV12-4
TGTGCCAGCAGTCCGGTGGGACAGAAATTCCAAGAGACCCAGTACTTC,CASSPVGQKFQETQYF,TRBD1,many,TRBJ2-5,TRBV12-3/TRBV12-4